This T cell receptor beta chain appears in the sequencing data of a study of T and B cells in COVID-19 patients. This clonotype has a handful of counts. TRB rearrangements were amplified by multiplex PCR with BIOMED2 TRB-A/B primers. TCRdb reanalysed the multiplex PCR reads using MiXCR and keeps one entry per CDR3 protein. Of some 5,000 distinct CDR3 sequences in the sample, about 19% were seen once. V was trimmed by 5 bases and J by 0 bases, leaving 7 bases between them. This CDR3 comprises 13 residues. TRB was amplified from around 250-460 ng of blood genomic DNA. V gene TRBV12-3 or TRBV12-4 combines with J gene TRBJ1-1; D remains unclear. Specimen: blood. This TCR was recovered from a human donor with active COVID-19. Here the CDR3 reads CASSDGVNTEAFF. CDR3 bases: TGTGCCAGCAGTGACGGGGTGAACACTGAAGCTTTCTTT.